This T cell receptor beta chain was recovered during a study of regulatory T cells in long-lasting Graves disease. The germline V gene has CDR1 MDHEN and CDR2 SYDVKM. V lost 5 bases, J lost 7 bases, and 10 bases stayed unmatched. The CDR3 length is 14 residues. Arm-PCR with iRepertoire HTBI primers amplified the CDR3 regions for these TCR beta libraries. TCRdb fed the multiplex PCR reads into MiXCR, producing one record per CDR3 protein. The table includes approximately 440,000 distinct CDR3 sequences, around 15% detected once. This clonotype came up many times. Specified time point: newly diagnosed GD, antithyroid drugs for less than 3 months. After RNA was extracted from PBMCs, the TCR library was made from it. Another study also made use of these data, one on T cells in Graves' hyperthyroidism and ophthalmopathy.

The sequencing used peripheral blood mononuclear cells (PBMCs), collected at new diagnosis, from a patient treated with antithyroid drugs. This chain connects TRBV28 to TRBJ2-7, with 8 bases matching TRBD1. The receptor was isolated from a man aged 35 to 55 with Graves disease. The CDR3 is CASSGSRGRWEQYF. CDR3 nucleotides: TGTGCCAGCAGTGGCTCCAGGGGGCGTTGGGAGCAGTACTTC.